The entry below gives a single T cell receptor beta chain sequence along with its context. Its matching antigen is unknown. Treatment: oral pan-JAK inhibitor, 5-10 mg twice daily. This record belongs to a study of CD8+ T cells in alopecia areata. Broader study findings: Researchers report lesional scalp, most notably alopecia totalis/universalis, outstripped normal scalp in clonality. In scalp samples, resident alphabeta T cells of normal skin are also sequenced. Between patients, shared TCR sequences were less clear than in mice. This was possibly due in part to HLA diversity in the patient population.

V lost 7 bases, J lost 3 bases, and 12 bases stayed unmatched. The CDR3 runs to 16 residues. Germline CDR1 is SGHAT and CDR2 is FQNNGV. RNA was isolated and reverse transcribed to cDNA, the sequencing template. Method: immunoSEQ multiplex PCR; TCRdb's copy keeps in-frame clones and lacks some. This table holds about 290,000 clones, roughly 64% found once. The V and J genes are TRBV11-2 and TRBJ1-2, with TRBD1 matching over 9 bases. This sequence was found in a human donor with alopecia areata. The sequenced sample was CD4+ T cells sorted from blood, obtained at week 24, from a patient treated with tofacitinib. The chain's CDR3 is CASNEDRGLRDYGYTF. The CDR3 DNA reads as TGTGCCAGCAACGAGGACAGGGGATTACGTGACTATGGCTACACCTTC.